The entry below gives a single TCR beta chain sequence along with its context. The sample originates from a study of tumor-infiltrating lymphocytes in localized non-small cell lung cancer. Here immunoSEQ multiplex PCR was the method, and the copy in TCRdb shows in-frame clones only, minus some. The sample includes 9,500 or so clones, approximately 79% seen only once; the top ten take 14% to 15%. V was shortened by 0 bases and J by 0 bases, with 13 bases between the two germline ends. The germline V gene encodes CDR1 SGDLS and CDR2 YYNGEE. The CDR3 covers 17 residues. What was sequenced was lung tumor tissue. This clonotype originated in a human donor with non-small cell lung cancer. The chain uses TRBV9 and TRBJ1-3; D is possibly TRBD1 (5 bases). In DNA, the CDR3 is TGTGCCAGCAGCGTAGATTTCGGACAATACTCTGGAAACACCATATATTTT. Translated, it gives CASSVDFGQYSGNTIYF.